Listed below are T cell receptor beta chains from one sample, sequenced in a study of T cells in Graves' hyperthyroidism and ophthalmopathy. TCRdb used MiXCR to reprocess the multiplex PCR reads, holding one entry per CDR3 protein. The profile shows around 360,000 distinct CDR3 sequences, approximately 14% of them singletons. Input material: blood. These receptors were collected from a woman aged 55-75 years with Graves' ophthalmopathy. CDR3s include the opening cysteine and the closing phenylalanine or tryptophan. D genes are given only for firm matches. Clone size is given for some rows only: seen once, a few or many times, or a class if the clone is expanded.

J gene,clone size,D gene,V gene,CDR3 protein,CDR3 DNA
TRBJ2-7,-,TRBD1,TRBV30,CAWRGQPSVDEQYF,TGTGCCTGGAGGGGACAGCCCTCTGTGGACGAGCAGTACTTC
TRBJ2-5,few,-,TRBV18,CASSPRERAETQYF,TGTGCCAGCTCACCACGGGAACGTGCAGAGACCCAGTACTTC
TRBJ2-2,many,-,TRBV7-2,CASSLGYDGELFF,TGTGCCAGCAGCTTAGGTTACGACGGGGAGCTGTTTTTT
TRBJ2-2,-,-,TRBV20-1,CSAPGPPPGELFF,TGCAGTGCTCCGGGGCCCCCCCCCGGGGAGCTGTTTTTT
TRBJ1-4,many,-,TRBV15,CATSSRGGTNEKLFF,TGTGCCACCAGCAGCAGGGGCGGTACTAATGAAAAACTGTTTTTT
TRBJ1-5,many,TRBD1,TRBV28,CASSPPPHWTGWYNQPQHF,TGTGCCAGCAGTCCCCCCCCGCATTGGACAGGATGGTACAATCAGCCCCAGCATTTT
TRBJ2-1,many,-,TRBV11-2,CASSLWGTYNEQFF,TGTGCCAGCAGCTTATGGGGAACCTACAATGAGCAGTTCTTC
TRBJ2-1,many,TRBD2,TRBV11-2,CASSFDGLAGDLYNEQFF,TGTGCCAGCAGCTTTGATGGACTAGCGGGAGACCTTTACAATGAGCAGTTCTTC
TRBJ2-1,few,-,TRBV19,CASSLMGSSYNEQFF,TGTGCCAGTAGTCTTATGGGAAGCTCCTACAATGAGCAGTTCTTC
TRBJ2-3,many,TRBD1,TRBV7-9,CASSLVGQGTDTQYF,TGTGCCAGCAGCTTAGTGGGACAGGGCACAGATACGCAGTATTTT
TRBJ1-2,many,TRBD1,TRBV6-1,CASSERGQLNYGYTF,TGTGCCAGCAGTGAAAGGGGACAGCTTAACTATGGCTACACCTTC
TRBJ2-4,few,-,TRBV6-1,CASTEGLIIAKNIQYF,TGTGCCAGCACGGAGGGACTTATAATAGCCAAAAACATTCAGTACTTC
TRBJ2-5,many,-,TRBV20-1,CSAIPDKQETQYF,TGCAGTGCTATCCCCGACAAACAAGAGACCCAGTACTTC
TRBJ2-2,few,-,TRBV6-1,CASSYSGSNTGELFF,TGTGCCAGCAGTTACTCAGGCAGCAACACCGGGGAGCTGTTTTTT
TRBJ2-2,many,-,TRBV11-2,CASRPQMSGGELFF,TGTGCCAGCAGACCGCAAATGTCCGGCGGGGAGCTGTTTTTT
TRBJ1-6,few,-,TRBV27,CASRDGDLTLHF,TGTGCCAGCAGGGACGGCGACTTAACCCTCCACTTT
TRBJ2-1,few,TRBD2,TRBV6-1,CASSAKLAGSFLSSYNEQFF,TGTGCCAGCAGTGCTAAGCTAGCGGGCAGTTTCTTAAGCTCCTACAATGAGCAGTTCTTC
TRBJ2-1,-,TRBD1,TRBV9,CASSFRGSGSYNEQFF,TGTGCCAGCAGCTTCAGGGGGAGTGGCTCCTACAATGAGCAGTTCTTC
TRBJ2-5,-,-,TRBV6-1,CASSYWDSEQETQYF,TGTGCCAGCAGTTATTGGGATAGCGAACAAGAGACCCAGTACTTC
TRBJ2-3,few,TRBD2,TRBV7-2,CASSSRVAGGRDTQYF,TGTGCCAGCAGCAGCCGGGTAGCGGGAGGGCGGGATACGCAGTATTTT
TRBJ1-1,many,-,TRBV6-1,CASTRMGRGGTEAFF,TGTGCCAGCACCAGAATGGGGCGGGGGGGCACTGAAGCTTTCTTT
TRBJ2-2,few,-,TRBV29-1,CSGGLRNTGELFF,TGCAGCGGCGGACTCCGGAACACCGGGGAGCTGTTTTTT
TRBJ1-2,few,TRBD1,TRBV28,CASLTGGANYGYTF,TGTGCCAGCCTGACAGGGGGCGCTAACTATGGCTACACCTTC